These 22 T cell receptor beta chains came from one sample sequenced in a study of T cell responses to AZD1222 COVID-19 vaccine. Data came from immunoSEQ multiplex PCR; TCRdb stores just in-frame clones and leaves some out. The sample yields some 130,000 clones, about 90% seen once. The input for sequencing was peripheral blood, taken on day 0 of AZD1222 vaccination. The receptors were sampled from an adult in good health.

This chain uses TRBV12-3 or TRBV12-4 with TRBJ1-5, with 7 bases matching TRBD1. The trim removed 7 bases at V and 5 bases at J, leaving 5 bases unmatched. This CDR3 has 13 amino acids. The CDR3 nucleotides are TGTGCCAGCACCAGGGGGACCTATCAGCCCCAGCATTTT. Amino acid sequence: CASTRGTYQPQHF.

The CDR3 nucleotides are TGTGCCAGCAGCTTACCAGGACTGCAAGAGACCCAGTACTTC. Its translation is CASSLPGLQETQYF. The rearrangement joins TRBV3-1 (or the pseudogene TRBV3-2) to TRBJ2-5; tentatively, D is TRBD2 (5 bases). Germline CDR1 and CDR2: LGHDT and YNNKEL (reference sequence). The ends were cut back, 5 bases at V and 2 bases at J, with 12 bases in the middle. The CDR3 has 14 residues.

In regard to this clone: The junction and the germline gene differ at one end; a read error may be behind it. J is TRBJ1-3 and V is TRBV5-1; no clear D. This CDR3 spans 14 amino acids. Germline CDR1 and CDR2: SGHRS and YFSETQ. This chain's CDR3 is CASSLDGSANTIYF. The CDR3 nucleotides read TGCGCCAGCAGCTTGGACGGTTCTGCAAACACCATATATTTT.

The chain joins TRBV5-6 to TRBJ1-5; D remains ambiguous. Trimming cost V 2 bases and J 6 bases, with 12 bases left between them. Germline values: CDR1 SGHDT, CDR2 YYEEEE. This CDR3 is built from 14 residues. This chain's CDR3 is CASSFTGLGQPQHF. The CDR3 nucleotides read TGTGCCAGCAGCTTTACTGGACTCGGTCAGCCCCAGCATTTT.

The chain uses TRBV7-9 and TRBJ1-1, with a possible D match to TRBD1 (6 bases). The V gene lost 5 bases and the J gene lost 5 bases, with 18 bases spanning the gap. This CDR3 comprises 15 residues. Germline CDR1 is SEHNR and CDR2 is FQNEAQ (reference sequence). The CDR3 loop is CASSPVLGQQTEAFF. The CDR3 DNA sequence: TGTGCCAGCAGCCCTGTATTAGGACAGCAAACTGAAGCTTTCTTT.

The chain links TRBV10-3 to TRBJ2-7; D tentatively fits TRBD1 or TRBD2 (5 bases each). Germline CDR1 is ENHRY and CDR2 is SYGVKD. CDR3 length: 15 amino acids. V lost 4 bases and J 2 bases, leaving 15 bases between the germline ends. CDR3 DNA: TGTGCCATCAGTGGTGTTGGGACCAGGGCCTACGAGCAGTACTTC. Protein sequence: CAISGVGTRAYEQYF.

This clone was recorded once. The chain recombines TRBV27 with TRBJ2-1; 11 bases line up with TRBD2. CDR1 and CDR2 from the germline V gene are MNHEY and SMNVEV (reference sequence). With 0 bases clipped from V and 0 bases from J, the junction kept 13 bases outside the gene matches. The CDR3 runs 21 residues. This CDR3 is CASSLSPASGRWRSSYNEQFF. CDR3 sequence (DNA): TGTGCCAGCAGTTTATCTCCGGCTAGCGGGAGGTGGCGAAGCTCCTACAATGAGCAGTTCTTC.

The chain employs TRBV5-1 and TRBJ1-1; the match to TRBD1 covers 10 bases. After removal of 0 bases from V and 11 bases from J, the junction contained 10 bases not matched to a gene. CDR3 size: 15 residues. Germline V gene sequence: CDR1 SGHRS, CDR2 YFSETQ. The CDR3 DNA sequence: TGCGCCAGCAGCTTGGGTGGGACAGGGGAATTGGGGGCTTTCTTT. Protein: CASSLGGTGELGAFF.

The chain carries TRBV6-2 or TRBV6-3 and TRBJ1-4, with D perhaps matching TRBD1 (5 bases). In germline, CDR1 is MNHEY, CDR2 SVGEGT. The CDR3 extends over 16 amino acids. Trimming removed 2 bases from V and 5 bases from J, with 15 bases in between. The CDR3 coding sequence is TGTGCCAGCAGTTACCCGGATCCGGGGGGGAATGAAAAACTGTTTTTT. Protein sequence: CASSYPDPGGNEKLFF.

The chain joins TRBV2 to TRBJ1-1, with D possibly being TRBD1 (6 bases). Trimming removed 0 bases at V and 6 bases at J, with 14 bases between. Germline CDR1 is SNHLY and CDR2 is FYNNEI. This CDR3 comprises 15 residues. The CDR3 sequence: CASSEAGPGGPEAFF. CDR3 in DNA: TGTGCCAGCAGTGAAGCAGGGCCCGGGGGGCCTGAAGCTTTCTTT.

Here the CDR3 DNA reads TGTGCCAGCACGGGCGGAGGACAGCCCAATGAGCAGTTCTTC. It specifies CASTGGGQPNEQFF. The V call is TRBV2, the J call TRBJ2-1; weak D call: TRBD1 (6 bases). The CDR3 sequence is 14 residues long. The V gene's germline CDR1 is SNHLY and CDR2 FYNNEI. The V and J ends lost 7 bases and 6 bases respectively, with 16 bases between them.

This rearrangement joins TRBV4-1 to TRBJ1-2; D might be TRBD1 (5 bases). The CDR3 sequence is 16 residues long. Trimming cost V 1 base and J 5 bases, with 17 bases left between them. Looked up from germline, CDR1 is MGHRA and CDR2 is YSYEKL. The CDR3 region is CASSQAGTVQGYGYTF. CDR3 bases: TGCGCCAGCAGCCAAGCCGGTACAGTCCAGGGATATGGCTACACCTTC.

The chain is built from TRBV7-2 and TRBJ1-2, with D possibly matching TRBD1 (6 bases). Germline values: CDR1 SGHTA, CDR2 FQGNSA. The ends were cut back, 5 bases at V and 2 bases at J, with 12 bases in the middle. The CDR3 spans 14 residues. This chain's CDR3 is CASSRTGTNYGYTF. The CDR3 DNA reads as TGTGCCAGCAGCCGGACCGGGACAAACTATGGCTACACCTTC.

The chain combines TRBV18 with TRBJ2-5; 8 bases agree with TRBD1. Germline loops: CDR1 KGHSH, CDR2 LQKENI. This CDR3 region has 14 residues. Trimming cost V 6 bases and J 1 base; bases outside gene matches: 4. The CDR3 loop reads CASSLDRAQETQYF. DNA for the CDR3: TGTGCCAGCTCCCTGGACAGGGCCCAAGAGACCCAGTACTTC.

This chain joins TRBV27 and TRBJ2-1; D is unresolved. The CDR3 contains 14 residues. From germline, CDR1 is MNHEY and CDR2 SMNVEV (reference sequence). Trimming left V 3 bases short and J 8 bases short, with 14 bases between. The CDR3 region is CASSLTLPTDEQFF. The CDR3 DNA follows: TGTGCCAGCAGTTTGACCCTCCCGACCGATGAGCAGTTCTTC.

The J gene is TRBJ1-2, the V gene TRBV6-5, with D maybe TRBD1 (5 bases). V was trimmed by 2 bases and J by 2 bases, leaving 9 bases between them. The CDR3 extends over 14 amino acids. Germline V gene lookup returns CDR1 MNHEY and CDR2 SVGAGI. CDR3 sequence reads: CASSYRSGNYGYTF. CDR3 bases: TGTGCCAGCAGTTACAGGTCAGGGAACTATGGCTACACCTTC.

This clone was counted once. V and J are TRBV21-1 and TRBJ1-2; the table's D call, TRBD1, has no DNA check behind it. TRBV21-1 constitutes a pseudogene. The CDR3 length is 15 residues. CDR3 nucleotides: TGTGCCAGCAGCAAAGGAATCGGCAGGGGCTATGGCTACACCTTC. Translating it yields CASSKGIGRGYGYTF.

This clone was counted only a few times. The V call is TRBV6-1, the J call TRBJ1-4; a weak D match, TRBD1 (5 bases). The CDR3 spans 15 residues. Germline assignment: CDR1 MNHNS and CDR2 SASEGT. Between the trimmed V and J ends, which lost 3 bases and 8 bases, there was a span of 16 bases. Here the CDR3 reads CASSDPAGRREKLFF. The CDR3 coding sequence is TGTGCCAGCAGTGATCCCGCAGGGAGGAGGGAAAAACTGTTTTTT.

This clone was seen just once. The chain links TRBV11-2 to TRBJ1-2; D is uncertain. Germline loops: CDR1 SGHAT, CDR2 FQNNGV. V was cut by 5 bases and J by 0 bases, with 13 bases left in between. The CDR3 has 15 amino acids. The CDR3 DNA follows: TGTGCCAGCAGCGCTCCAGGATCAACTAACTATGGCTACACCTTC. Protein: CASSAPGSTNYGYTF.

CDR3 sequence (DNA): TGTGCCAGCAGTTCATCGAGGAGGGGTCTTGACCAGCATTTT. Protein sequence: CASSSSRRGLDQHF. This chain joins TRBV6-2 or TRBV6-3 and TRBJ1-5; D perhaps matches TRBD1 (5 bases). Germline loops: CDR1 MNHEY, CDR2 SVGEGT. The CDR3 is 14 amino acids. The germline V and J ends were trimmed by 4 bases and 12 bases, with 19 bases remaining between them.

This clone was seen just once. V usage is TRBV7-2 and J usage is TRBJ2-3; either TRBD1 or TRBD2 may fit D (5 bases each). Trimming removed 3 bases at V and 7 bases at J, with 17 bases between. The CDR3 has 15 amino acids. Germline V gene lookup returns CDR1 SGHTA and CDR2 FQGNSA. Written as DNA, the CDR3 is TGTGCCAGCAGCTTGGGGGTTTCGTTCGGGAATACGCAGTATTTT. As protein: CASSLGVSFGNTQYF. The full variable domain, with the rest looked up from reference TRBV7-2 and TRBJ2-3, is GAGVSQSPSNKVTEKGKDVELRCDPISGHTALYWYRQSLGQGLEFLIYFQGNSAPDKSGLPSDRFSAERTGGSVSTLTIQRTQQEDSAVYLCASSLGVSFGNTQYFGPGTRLTVL.

The V gene is TRBV6-5, the J gene TRBJ1-1; 9 nucleotides line up with TRBD1. J lost 3 bases, V lost 5 bases, and 7 bases had no gene match. Per the germline V gene, CDR1 is MNHEY and CDR2 is SVGAGI. This CDR3 contains 15 residues. CDR3 loop: CASSTLQGAYTEAFF. The CDR3 DNA follows: TGTGCCAGCAGTACTCTACAGGGGGCGTACACTGAAGCTTTCTTT.